This is a list of T cell receptor beta chains from one sample in a study of blood T cell repertoires in COVID-19. Sequencing used immunoSEQ multiplex PCR; TCRdb keeps in-frame clones, though not all of them. The sample includes fewer than 200,000 clones, 92% of them seen just once. The sample consisted of peripheral blood. The source of these receptors is a young man with COVID-19, enrolled during active disease. Both conserved end residues are part of each CDR3. D genes are given only for firm matches. Rows may omit the clone size; those that give it use once, few, many or a size class.

D gene: TRBD2; V gene: TRBV3-1/TRBV3-2; J gene: TRBJ2-3; clone size: -; CDR3 protein: CASSQLGAGHTQYF; CDR3 DNA: TGTGCCAGCAGCCAATTAGGAGCGGGACATACGCAGTATTTT
D gene: TRBD2; V gene: TRBV7-3; J gene: TRBJ2-5; clone size: -; CDR3 protein: CASSLGLRLAGEETQYF; CDR3 DNA: TGTGCCAGCAGCTTAGGGTTGAGACTAGCGGGAGAAGAGACCCAGTACTTC
D gene: -; V gene: TRBV14; J gene: TRBJ1-6; clone size: -; CDR3 protein: CASSQIGGRVSPLHF; CDR3 DNA: TGTGCCAGCAGCCAGATAGGGGGTCGTGTTTCACCCCTCCACTTT
D gene: TRBD1; V gene: TRBV7-2; J gene: TRBJ2-2; clone size: -; CDR3 protein: CASRYRGTGELFF; CDR3 DNA: TGTGCCAGTCGATACAGGGGGACCGGGGAGCTGTTTTTT
D gene: TRBD1; V gene: TRBV27; J gene: TRBJ1-5; clone size: -; CDR3 protein: CASSSTGLNQPQHF; CDR3 DNA: TGTGCCAGCAGTTCGACAGGGCTCAATCAGCCCCAGCATTTT
D gene: -; V gene: TRBV20-1; J gene: TRBJ1-1; clone size: few; CDR3 protein: CSASTGSMNTEAFF; CDR3 DNA: TGCAGTGCTAGTACCGGGTCCATGAACACTGAAGCTTTCTTT
D gene: TRBD1; V gene: TRBV6-5; J gene: TRBJ2-1; clone size: -; CDR3 protein: CASSYSMGQGVNEQFF; CDR3 DNA: TGTGCCAGCAGTTATAGTATGGGACAGGGGGTCAATGAGCAGTTCTTC
D gene: -; V gene: TRBV5-1; J gene: TRBJ2-1; clone size: -; CDR3 protein: CASSLAGNSYNEQFF; CDR3 DNA: TGCGCCAGCAGCTTGGCGGGGAACTCCTACAATGAGCAGTTCTTC
D gene: TRBD2; V gene: TRBV5-1; J gene: TRBJ2-1; clone size: -; CDR3 protein: CASSIKPGLAGPREQFF; CDR3 DNA: TGCGCCAGCAGCATAAAACCGGGACTAGCGGGACCAAGGGAGCAGTTCTTC
D gene: -; V gene: TRBV30; J gene: TRBJ2-7; clone size: -; CDR3 protein: CAWSRLMREQYF; CDR3 DNA: TGTGCCTGGAGTCGACTGATGCGCGAGCAGTACTTC
D gene: TRBD1; V gene: TRBV4-3; J gene: TRBJ2-7; clone size: once; CDR3 protein: CASSQGAGGPSYEQYF; CDR3 DNA: TGCGCCAGCAGCCAAGGGGCAGGGGGTCCCTCCTACGAGCAGTACTTC
D gene: TRBD1; V gene: TRBV28; J gene: TRBJ1-6; clone size: -; CDR3 protein: CASSLWTGENSPLHF; CDR3 DNA: TGTGCCAGCAGTTTATGGACAGGGGAAAATTCACCCCTCCACTTT
D gene: TRBD1; V gene: TRBV19; J gene: TRBJ1-2; clone size: -; CDR3 protein: CASSQGTGNGYTF; CDR3 DNA: TGTGCCAGTAGTCAAGGGACAGGGAATGGCTACACCTTC
D gene: TRBD1; V gene: TRBV4-1; J gene: TRBJ1-2; clone size: -; CDR3 protein: CASSPFSGQGLIGYTF; CDR3 DNA: TGCGCCAGCAGCCCCTTCTCGGGACAGGGGTTGATCGGCTACACCTTC
D gene: -; V gene: TRBV3-1/TRBV3-2; J gene: TRBJ2-3; clone size: -; CDR3 protein: CASSQAIGGTDTQYF; CDR3 DNA: TGTGCCAGCAGCCAAGCCATCGGAGGCACAGATACGCAGTATTTT
D gene: -; V gene: TRBV12-3/TRBV12-4; J gene: TRBJ2-7; clone size: -; CDR3 protein: CASSLTYEQYF; CDR3 DNA: TGTGCCAGCAGTCTGACATACGAGCAGTACTTC
D gene: TRBD1; V gene: TRBV7-9; J gene: TRBJ2-3; clone size: -; CDR3 protein: CASSKTTGTGSKSDTQYF; CDR3 DNA: TGTGCCAGCAGCAAGACAACCGGGACAGGGTCTAAATCGGATACGCAGTATTTT
D gene: TRBD1; V gene: TRBV19; J gene: TRBJ1-1; clone size: -; CDR3 protein: CASSMAGTVNTEAFF; CDR3 DNA: TGTGCCAGTAGTATGGCCGGGACAGTGAACACTGAAGCTTTCTTT
D gene: TRBD1; V gene: TRBV19; J gene: TRBJ1-5; clone size: -; CDR3 protein: CASIWDRNSNQPQHF; CDR3 DNA: TGTGCCAGTATTTGGGACAGAAATAGCAATCAGCCCCAGCATTTT
D gene: -; V gene: TRBV3-1/TRBV3-2; J gene: TRBJ2-7; clone size: -; CDR3 protein: CASSHYRVNAPSDEQYF; CDR3 DNA: TGTGCCAGCAGCCATTACAGGGTAAATGCACCTTCCGACGAGCAGTACTTC
D gene: TRBD2; V gene: TRBV4-3; J gene: TRBJ2-7; clone size: -; CDR3 protein: CASSQGSGGYYEQYF; CDR3 DNA: TGCGCCAGCAGCCAAGGTAGCGGGGGGTACTACGAGCAGTACTTC
D gene: TRBD1; V gene: TRBV27; J gene: TRBJ1-6; clone size: once; CDR3 protein: CASRGQGYNSPLHF; CDR3 DNA: TGTGCCAGCAGAGGACAGGGATATAATTCACCCCTCCACTTT
D gene: -; V gene: TRBV9; J gene: TRBJ2-7; clone size: -; CDR3 protein: CASSGAGTPSYEQYF; CDR3 DNA: TGTGCCAGCAGCGGCGCCGGGACTCCCTCCTACGAGCAGTACTTC
D gene: TRBD1; V gene: TRBV18; J gene: TRBJ2-3; clone size: -; CDR3 protein: CASSLGQGGTDTQYF; CDR3 DNA: TGTGCCAGCTCACTGGGACAGGGCGGCACAGATACGCAGTATTTT
D gene: -; V gene: TRBV19; J gene: TRBJ1-1; clone size: -; CDR3 protein: CASSIGEGSPEAFF; CDR3 DNA: TGTGCCAGTAGTATAGGGGAGGGGTCCCCTGAAGCTTTCTTT
D gene: TRBD1; V gene: TRBV5-6; J gene: TRBJ2-2; clone size: -; CDR3 protein: CASSHRGSTGELFF; CDR3 DNA: TGTGCCAGCAGCCACAGGGGAAGCACCGGGGAGCTGTTTTTT
D gene: TRBD1; V gene: TRBV15; J gene: TRBJ1-5; clone size: -; CDR3 protein: CATSRAGTGTYNQPQHF; CDR3 DNA: TGTGCCACCAGCAGAGCCGGGACAGGAACTTACAATCAGCCCCAGCATTTT
D gene: TRBD1; V gene: TRBV19; J gene: TRBJ1-2; clone size: -; CDR3 protein: CASSIVATGAATSGYTF; CDR3 DNA: TGTGCCAGTAGTATAGTAGCGACAGGGGCTGCGACTTCTGGCTACACCTTC